Below, 29 T cell receptor beta chains from the same sample are listed, as sequenced in a study of cytomegalovirus exposure and HLA in healthy donors. With 60 Vbeta and 13 Jbeta primers, the PCR was carried out. The repertoire was sequenced with immunoSEQ multiplex PCR; TCRdb's copy has only in-frame clones and lacks some. The sample has 100,000 to 150,000 clones; approximately 82% are singletons. Sequenced material: PBMCs. These receptors were taken from a female donor in good health and CMV-seronegative.

The rearrangement links TRBV27 to TRBJ2-1, with 13 bases identical to TRBD2. Germline lookup yields CDR1 MNHEY and CDR2 SMNVEV (reference sequence). J was trimmed by 6 bases and V by 8 bases; bases with no gene match: 7. The CDR3 runs to 15 residues. CDR3 protein: CASRPRTSGSNEQFF. In nucleotides, the CDR3 is TGTGCCAGCCGCCCTAGGACTAGCGGGAGCAATGAGCAGTTCTTC.

This rearrangement joins TRBV19 to TRBJ2-7; 8 nucleotides line up with TRBD2. Germline CDR1 is LNHDA and CDR2 is SQIVND (reference sequence). The ends lost 3 bases at V and 2 bases at J; junction bases unmatched: 3. The CDR3 extends over 14 amino acids. The CDR3 protein is CASSIAGGAYEQYF. The CDR3 bases are TGTGCCAGTAGTATCGCGGGAGGCGCCTACGAGCAGTACTTC.

J is TRBJ2-1 and V is TRBV5-1; D may be TRBD1 (5 bases). The CDR3 contains 13 residues. The V and J ends lost 2 bases and 4 bases respectively, with 7 bases between them. Germline CDR1 is SGHRS and CDR2 is YFSETQ. CDR3 in DNA: TGCGCCAGCAGCTTCCAGGGTTACAATGAGCAGTTCTTC. Residues: CASSFQGYNEQFF. Filled out from reference TRBV5-1 and TRBJ2-1, the complete variable domain reads KAGVTQTPRYLIKTRGQQVTLSCSPISGHRSVSWYQQTPGQGLQFLFEYFSETQRNKGNFPGRFSGRQFSNSRSEMNVSTLELGDSALYLCASSFQGYNEQFFGPGTRLTVL.

This rearrangement joins TRBV6-5 to TRBJ2-5; 7 nucleotides align to TRBD1. The CDR3 length is 15 residues. The germline CDR1 and CDR2 sequences are MNHEY and SVGAGI. V lost 6 bases, J lost 6 bases, and 13 bases stayed unmatched. The CDR3 sequence is CASSSIRGWGKTQYF. CDR3 sequence (DNA): TGTGCCAGCAGCAGTATCAGGGGGTGGGGAAAGACCCAGTACTTC.

The V call is TRBV5-4, the J call TRBJ2-7; D gene ambiguous. CDR1 and CDR2 from the germline V gene are SGHNT and YYREEE (reference sequence). This CDR3 spans 14 amino acids. V shed 3 bases and J shed 6 bases, with 16 bases lying between them. CDR3 protein: CASSSGSSSGEQYF. The CDR3 coding sequence is TGTGCCAGCAGCTCTGGTTCCTCATCGGGCGAGCAGTACTTC.

At least ten counts were recorded for this clone. This chain links TRBV7-2 with TRBJ2-7; 9 bases are shared with TRBD2. Germline CDR1 is SGHTA and CDR2 is FQGNSA. The CDR3 runs 15 residues. After removal of 1 base from V and 5 bases from J, the junction contained 6 bases not matched to a gene. The CDR3 DNA reads TGTGCCAGCAGCTTAGGTGGGTTAGCGGGAGACGAGCAGTACTTC. This codes for CASSLGGLAGDEQYF. Full variable domain (remainder filled in from reference TRBV7-2 and TRBJ2-7): GAGVSQSPSNKVTEKGKDVELRCDPISGHTALYWYRQSLGQGLEFLIYFQGNSAPDKSGLPSDRFSAERTGGSVSTLTIQRTQQEDSAVYLCASSLGGLAGDEQYFGPGTRLTVT.

The chain employs TRBV5-1 and TRBJ2-1; D uncertain. This CDR3 spans 20 amino acids. Germline-derived CDR1 and CDR2 are SGHRS and YFSETQ. The V and J ends lost 1 base and 0 bases respectively, with 23 bases between them. In DNA, the CDR3 is TGCGCCAGCAGCTTGAGAGCGTCGCAACCTACCCGGAGCTCCTACAATGAGCAGTTCTTC. This gives the protein CASSLRASQPTRSSYNEQFF.

V and J are TRBV15 and TRBJ2-7; weak D call: TRBD1 (6 bases). The CDR3 consists of 15 residues. V lost 0 bases and J 3 bases, leaving 12 bases between the germline ends. Germline V lookup: CDR1 LNHNV, CDR2 YYDKDF (reference sequence). DNA for the CDR3: TGTGCCACCAGCAGAGATACAGGGTTGAGCTACGAGCAGTACTTC. It encodes CATSRDTGLSYEQYF.

The rearrangement uses TRBV6-6 and TRBJ2-1; 8 bases agree with TRBD2. Losses at the gene ends were 5 bases for V and 7 bases for J; bases not matched to a gene: 10. This CDR3 contains 15 residues. Germline values: CDR1 MNHNY, CDR2 SVGAGI (reference sequence). In DNA, the CDR3 is TGTGCCAGCAGTCAACCGGGACTAGACTCGAATGAGCAGTTCTTC. The encoded protein is CASSQPGLDSNEQFF.

The chain carries TRBV6-6 and TRBJ2-1, with a possible D match to TRBD2 (5 bases). The CDR3 has 13 amino acids. V was shortened by 4 bases and J by 8 bases, with 12 bases between the two germline ends. The germline V gene encodes CDR1 MNHNY and CDR2 SVGAGI (reference sequence). CDR3 sequence (DNA): TGTGCCAGCAGTTCAAGGACTGGTCATGAGCAGTTCTTC. Amino acid sequence: CASSSRTGHEQFF.

The gene calls are TRBV29-1 and TRBJ1-1; no clear D gene. The CDR3 spans 11 residues. Germline CDR1 and CDR2: SQVTM and ANQGSEA. The V end was cut by 7 bases, the J end by 0 bases, with 6 bases between. CDR3 nucleotide sequence: TGCAGCGGGAGTTTGAACACTGAAGCTTTCTTT. Translation: CSGSLNTEAFF.

In regard to this clone: At one boundary the junction diverges from the germline segment, which might be a read error. The chain combines TRBV6-5 with TRBJ2-1; the D gene is possibly TRBD2 (5 bases). The germline V gene encodes CDR1 MNHEY and CDR2 SVGAGI. The CDR3 consists of 15 residues. CDR3 protein: CASSKSASSFNEQFF. Written as DNA, the CDR3 is TGTGCCAGCAGTAAATCCGCTAGCTCCTTCAATGAGCAGTTCTTC.

The chain carries TRBV7-2 and TRBJ1-6, with D possibly being TRBD1 (5 bases). The CDR3 extends over 15 amino acids. CDR1 and CDR2 from the germline V gene are SGHTA and FQGNSA. The germline V and J ends were trimmed by 1 base and 8 bases, with 12 bases remaining between them. The DNA of the CDR3 is TGTGCCAGCAGCTTAGACACAGGAATTCATTCACCCCTCCACTTT. Translating it yields CASSLDTGIHSPLHF. The variable domain in full, completed from reference TRBV7-2 and TRBJ1-6, reads GAGVSQSPSNKVTEKGKDVELRCDPISGHTALYWYRQSLGQGLEFLIYFQGNSAPDKSGLPSDRFSAERTGGSVSTLTIQRTQQEDSAVYLCASSLDTGIHSPLHFGNGTRLTVT.

This clone was seen a handful of times. CDR3 loop: CAISEQAPGQGETQYF. CDR3 nucleotide sequence: TGTGCCATCAGTGAACAAGCCCCGGGACAGGGGGAGACCCAGTACTTC. The rearrangement joins TRBV10-3 to TRBJ2-5, with TRBD1 matching 10 bases. The CDR3 sequence is 16 residues long. Germline V CDR1 and CDR2: ENHRY, SYGVKD. Germline trimming cut 3 bases from V and 5 bases from J; bases unmatched to any gene: 9.

This sequence joins TRBV29-1 and TRBJ1-1; D gene uncertain. V lost 1 base and J lost 6, with 6 bases in between. The CDR3 covers 11 residues. The germline gives CDR1 SQVTM, CDR2 ANQGSEA. DNA for the CDR3: TGCAGCGTTGAAGGGGAGGCTGAAGCTTTCTTT. Its protein is CSVEGEAEAFF.

The chain recombines TRBV5-1 with TRBJ2-1, with 9 bases fitting TRBD2. Germline V gene sequence: CDR1 SGHRS, CDR2 YFSETQ. CDR3 length: 16 amino acids. J gave up 2 bases and V 4 bases, and 7 bases lay outside the gene matches. The CDR3 DNA follows: TGCGCCAGCAGCAGGGCGGGACTAGCAACCTACAATGAGCAGTTCTTC. This codes for CASSRAGLATYNEQFF. The variable domain in full, completed from reference TRBV5-1 and TRBJ2-1, reads KAGVTQTPRYLIKTRGQQVTLSCSPISGHRSVSWYQQTPGQGLQFLFEYFSETQRNKGNFPGRFSGRQFSNSRSEMNVSTLELGDSALYLCASSRAGLATYNEQFFGPGTRLTVL.

The chain employs TRBV19 and TRBJ2-7; perhaps TRBD1 as D (7 bases). Germline V CDR1 and CDR2: LNHDA, SQIVND (reference sequence). The length of the CDR3 is 15 residues. V lost 1 base, J lost 1 base, and 11 bases lay in between. The CDR3 loop is CASSIVPGGSYEQYF. The CDR3 nucleotides read TGTGCCAGTAGTATAGTGCCAGGGGGGTCCTACGAGCAGTACTTC.

The chain has TRBV7-3 and TRBJ2-1, with D maybe TRBD1 (6 bases). The CDR3 is made up of 17 amino acids. The V gene lost 5 bases and the J gene lost 6 bases, with 23 bases spanning the gap. CDR1 is SGHTA and CDR2 is FQGTGA in the germline V gene. The CDR3 nucleotides are TGTGCCAGCAGCGTCGTAGGAGGAGGCGTAGGGGGCAATGAGCAGTTCTTC. Its protein product is CASSVVGGGVGGNEQFF.

This clone was seen only a few times. V gene TRBV9 combines with J gene TRBJ2-1, with TRBD1 matching over 7 bases. CDR1 is SGDLS, CDR2 YYNGEE, per germline. There are 15 residues in the CDR3. The ends lost 6 bases at V and 0 bases at J; junction bases unmatched: 6. The CDR3 spells CASTRDSSSYNEQFF. Here the CDR3 DNA reads TGTGCCAGCACCCGGGACAGTAGCTCCTACAATGAGCAGTTCTTC.

The chain recombines TRBV4-2 with TRBJ2-3; 8 nucleotides match TRBD2. Germline V CDR1 and CDR2: LGHNA, YNFKEQ. The V gene end was trimmed by 0 bases and the J gene end by 4 bases; junction bases not matched to a gene: 6. There are 16 residues in the CDR3. For the CDR3, the DNA is TGTGCCAGCAGCCAAGATTTGGCGGGAGGAGCAGATACGCAGTATTTT. It is translated as CASSQDLAGGADTQYF.

This chain links TRBV7-2 with TRBJ1-1, with 10 bases identical to TRBD1. V shed 5 bases, J shed 3 bases, and the junction held 9 bases outside the gene matches. This CDR3 is built from 16 residues. Germline CDR1 reads SGHTA; CDR2 reads FQGNSA. CDR3 DNA: TGTGCCAGCAGCACCGCCGGGACAGGGGTCTACACTGAAGCTTTCTTT. This encodes CASSTAGTGVYTEAFF. Full variable domain (rest looked up from reference TRBV7-2 and TRBJ1-1): GAGVSQSPSNKVTEKGKDVELRCDPISGHTALYWYRQSLGQGLEFLIYFQGNSAPDKSGLPSDRFSAERTGGSVSTLTIQRTQQEDSAVYLCASSTAGTGVYTEAFFGQGTRLTVV.

V is TRBV9 and J is TRBJ2-5; 7 bases are a match to TRBD2. This CDR3 contains 14 residues. Germline V gene lookup returns CDR1 SGDLS and CDR2 YYNGEE. The junction had 4 bases not matched to a gene; V was cut back by 0 bases and J by 5 bases. For the CDR3, the DNA is TGTGCCAGCAGCGTAGGGGGAGGGAGGGAGACCCAGTACTTC. It yields the protein CASSVGGGRETQYF.

The V gene is TRBV9, the J gene TRBJ1-2; maybe TRBD1 (5 bases). The V and J ends lost 4 bases and 4 bases respectively, with 20 bases between them. Germline CDR1 is SGDLS and CDR2 is YYNGEE. This CDR3 is 16 amino acids long. The CDR3 here is CASSPDLDTFAYGYTF. In DNA, the CDR3 is TGTGCCAGCAGCCCAGACCTGGACACCTTTGCCTATGGCTACACCTTC.

This clone came up once. The chain recombines TRBV6-6 with TRBJ2-1; D gene ambiguous. V lost 0 bases, J lost 4 bases, and 7 bases lay in between. Germline V gene sequence: CDR1 MNHNY, CDR2 SVGAGI (reference sequence). The CDR3 runs 14 residues. This CDR3 is CASSYSTPYNEQFF. Here the CDR3 DNA reads TGTGCCAGCAGTTACTCGACACCTTACAATGAGCAGTTCTTC.

This chain connects TRBV6-1 to TRBJ2-7; the match to TRBD1 covers 8 bases. V was pared by 2 bases and J by 3 bases, with 6 bases of the junction left unmatched. CDR1 is MNHNS and CDR2 is SASEGT in the germline V gene. The CDR3 is 15 amino acids. The CDR3 sequence is CASSEQTGDLYEQYF. The CDR3, as DNA: TGTGCCAGCAGTGAACAGACAGGGGACCTCTACGAGCAGTACTTC.

This clone was seen once. The CDR3 coding sequence is TGTGCCAGCAGCCCGGACAGGGTCACTGAAGCTTTCTTT. Its protein is CASSPDRVTEAFF. V is TRBV11-2 and J is TRBJ1-1; the match to TRBD1 covers 8 bases. CDR1 is SGHAT, CDR2 FQNNGV, per germline. Trimming removed 5 bases from V and 4 bases from J; junction bases left unmatched: 3. This CDR3 is built from 13 residues.

The table lists this clone with a few counts. The chain couples TRBV6-1 to TRBJ2-7; TRBD2 might be the D (6 bases). Germline V gene lookup returns CDR1 MNHNS and CDR2 SASEGT. Trimming stripped 4 bases from V and 5 bases from J, with 18 bases between. CDR3 length: 15 residues. The CDR3, as DNA: TGTGCCAGCAGTGGGGGGTGGGGGGAGGAGAACGAGCAGTACTTC. Translating gives CASSGGWGEENEQYF.

This rearrangement joins TRBV2 to TRBJ1-2, with 9 bases identical to TRBD1. The germline V gene has CDR1 SNHLY and CDR2 FYNNEI. V trimming: 7 bases; J trimming: 5 bases; junction bases outside the gene matches: 11. This CDR3 is built from 15 residues. The CDR3 loop reads CASNLIQGAGYGYTF. The CDR3 nucleotides read TGTGCCAGCAATTTGATACAGGGGGCGGGGTATGGCTACACCTTC.

This clone was detected a few times. J is TRBJ2-5 and V is TRBV9; TRBD2 might be the D (6 bases). Matching the DNA end better, TRBJ2-7 makes the J call doubtful. CDR1 is SGDLS and CDR2 is YYNGEE in the germline V gene. There are 13 residues in the CDR3. This chain's CDR3 is CASSVGGSYEQYF. The CDR3 DNA sequence: TGTGCCAGCAGCGTCGGAGGGTCCTACGAGCAGTACTTC.